The 27 T cell receptor beta chains below come from one sample, sequenced in a study of T cell repertoires in cytomegalovirus infection. Antigen specificity for these receptors is unknown. TCRdb analysed the reads with MiXCR anew, one entry per CDR3 protein. The table has about 130,000 distinct CDR3 sequences, 32% seen once. The material was CD8+ T cells from cultured PBMCs, obtained from culture after CMV antigen stimulation. Receptor source: a human donor in good health (CMV status not recorded). Some clones in this sample may be carry-over from other donors' samples.

This clonotype was picked up many times. The rearrangement uses TRBV7-2 and TRBJ1-3, with D possibly matching TRBD1 (5 bases). Per the germline V gene, CDR1 is SGHTA and CDR2 is FQGNSA. The CDR3 sequence is 17 residues long. Deletions cut 5 bases from V and 4 bases from J, with 21 bases between. The CDR3, as DNA: TGTGCCAGCAGCGTAGGGACCGCCGCTCTTTCCGGAAACACCATATATTTT. Its protein is CASSVGTAALSGNTIYF.

With regard to this clonotype: Since the CDR3 does not end with the conserved phenylalanine or tryptophan, this likely comes from a read error. The chain recombines TRBV7-2 with TRBJ2-7; TRBD1 aligns across 8 bases. Germline V gene data show CDR1 as SGHTA and CDR2 as FQGNSA. The CDR3 is made up of 15 amino acids. With 5 bases clipped from V and 7 bases from J, the junction kept 13 bases outside the gene matches. The CDR3 reads CASSRIQGARREQYS. CDR3 coding DNA: TGTGCCAGCAGCCGTATTCAGGGGGCGCGAAGGGAGCAGTACTCC.

The table lists this clonotype with many counts. V gene TRBV19 combines with J gene TRBJ1-1; 7 bases agree with TRBD1. Germline CDR1 and CDR2: LNHDA and SQIVND (reference sequence). V shed 3 bases, J shed 3 bases, and the junction held 7 bases outside the gene matches. The CDR3 contains 15 residues. The CDR3 nucleotides are TGTGCCAGTAGTATCGATCATCAGGGGGACACTGAAGCTTTCTTT. Amino acid sequence: CASSIDHQGDTEAFF.

The chain is built from TRBV19 and TRBJ2-7; 10 nucleotides agree with TRBD1. CDR1 is LNHDA, CDR2 SQIVND, per germline (reference sequence). This CDR3 has 13 amino acids. The V and J ends lost 4 bases and 6 bases, in that order; junction bases with no gene match: 3. The CDR3 spells CASSRGQGSEQYF. In nucleotides, the CDR3 is TGTGCCAGTAGTAGGGGACAGGGGTCCGAGCAGTACTTC.

The chain joins TRBV2 to TRBJ2-5; 9 bases map to TRBD2. The germline CDR1 and CDR2 sequences are SNHLY and FYNNEI. CDR3 length: 16 residues. With V trimmed by 5 bases and J by 2 bases, 9 bases remained unmatched. The CDR3 protein is CASSFRAGGLQETQYF. CDR3 bases: TGTGCCAGCAGTTTCCGGGCGGGAGGGCTACAAGAGACCCAGTACTTC.

This clonotype was recorded at least ten times. The chain links TRBV4-1 to TRBJ1-2, with a possible D match to TRBD1 (6 bases). This CDR3 is built from 15 residues. CDR1 MGHRA and CDR2 YSYEKL come from the germline V gene. Trimming removed 3 bases at V and 0 bases at J, with 11 bases between. CDR3 sequence (DNA): TGCGCCAGCAGCCACCTCTGGACAGCTAACTATGGCTACACCTTC. Translation gives CASSHLWTANYGYTF.

This clonotype was seen a handful of times. The V and J genes are TRBV6-2 or TRBV6-3 and TRBJ2-7; D remains unclear. The ends were cut back, 5 bases at V and 1 base at J, with 12 bases in the middle. The CDR3 is 14 amino acids. The germline V gene has CDR1 MNHEY and CDR2 SVGEGT. As DNA, the CDR3 is TGTGCCAGCAGTCCCCCACCGGGTTCCTACGAGCAGTACTTC. Protein product: CASSPPPGSYEQYF.

This clonotype was seen more than once but under ten times. This chain connects TRBV7-8 to TRBJ1-2, with 9 bases identical to TRBD1. This CDR3 is 18 amino acids long. Germline V gene sequence: CDR1 SGHVS, CDR2 FQNEAQ. V lost 5 bases to trimming and J lost 0 bases; unmatched junction nucleotides: 13. This CDR3 is CASSPRTGTGITNYGYTF. DNA for the CDR3: TGTGCCAGCAGCCCCCGAACCGGGACAGGGATCACTAACTATGGCTACACCTTC.

Only a few counts were recorded for this clonotype. The chain recombines TRBV6-5 with TRBJ1-2, with 10 bases aligning to TRBD1. Trimming at V came to 5 bases and at J to 6 bases, leaving 9 bases not matched to a gene. Germline-derived CDR1 and CDR2 are MNHEY and SVGAGI. The CDR3 runs 15 residues. Here the CDR3 DNA reads TGTGCCAGCAGTCCCTATCGGACAGGGGGAGATGGCTACACCTTC. This encodes CASSPYRTGGDGYTF.

The rearrangement joins TRBV6-8 to TRBJ2-5; possible D gene TRBD2, 5 bases. The CDR3 has 15 amino acids. Germline V gene lookup returns CDR1 MNHGY and CDR2 SAAAGT. The V and J ends lost 3 bases and 5 bases respectively, with 16 bases between them. The DNA for the CDR3 is TGTGCCAGCAGTTATGGACTGTCTGGGCGGGAGACCCAGTACTTC. As protein: CASSYGLSGRETQYF.

This clonotype was seen a few times. The rearrangement links TRBV5-6 to TRBJ2-7; 8 positions agree with TRBD1. The CDR3 length is 14 residues. J lost 5 bases, V lost 4 bases, and 8 bases had no gene match. The germline V gene encodes CDR1 SGHDT and CDR2 YYEEEE. The CDR3 DNA sequence: TGTGCCAGCAGCCCGGGACAGGACCCCGACGAGCAGTACTTC. Amino acid sequence: CASSPGQDPDEQYF.

The chain links TRBV7-3 to TRBJ2-1, with D possibly matching TRBD2 (7 bases). This CDR3 comprises 16 residues. The V gene's germline CDR1 is SGHTA and CDR2 FQGTGA. Trimming shortened V by 4 bases and J by 3 bases, and 16 bases separated the two germline ends. The CDR3 DNA follows: TGTGCCAGCAGCTACCTAGGGGGGGCGGGCTACAATGAGCAGTTCTTC. Amino acids: CASSYLGGAGYNEQFF.

This clonotype occurred a few times. The V gene is TRBV6-2 or TRBV6-3, the J gene TRBJ2-1; TRBD2 is a possible D gene (6 bases). Trimming took off 6 bases at V and 2 bases at J, with 14 bases between the two ends. The CDR3 spans 15 residues. The V gene's germline CDR1 is MNHEY and CDR2 SVGEGT. CDR3 nucleotides: TGTGCCAGCAGCTATTCCCGGGGGACCTACAATGAGCAGTTCTTC. Translation gives CASSYSRGTYNEQFF.

Only a few counts were recorded for this clonotype. The J gene is TRBJ1-6, the V gene TRBV4-1; no clear D gene. Between the trimmed V and J ends, which lost 0 bases and 7 bases, there was a span of 7 bases. The germline V gene has CDR1 MGHRA and CDR2 YSYEKL. The length of the CDR3 is 14 residues. The CDR3 spells CASSQEGWNSPLHF. The CDR3 DNA is TGCGCCAGCAGCCAAGAGGGATGGAATTCACCCCTCCACTTT.

The chain employs TRBV15 and TRBJ1-4; D remains unclear. The CDR3 spans 16 residues. Germline V gene lookup returns CDR1 LNHNV and CDR2 YYDKDF (reference sequence). V gave up 0 bases and J gave up 1 base, with 9 bases separating them. CDR3 in amino acids: CATSRERAGTNEKLFF. CDR3 nucleotide sequence: TGTGCCACCAGCAGAGAGAGGGCAGGAACTAATGAAAAACTGTTTTTT.

This clonotype was seen only a few times. Here the CDR3 DNA reads TGTGCCAGCAGTTACTCGAGGGAAATGGATTCACCCCTCCACTTT. This gives the protein CASSYSREMDSPLHF. The V gene is TRBV6-5, the J gene TRBJ1-6; D uncertain. Germline-derived CDR1 and CDR2 are MNHEY and SVGAGI. Deletions cut 0 bases from V and 8 bases from J, with 11 bases between. CDR3 length: 15 residues.

V is TRBV6-2 or TRBV6-3 and J is TRBJ2-7, with D perhaps being TRBD1 or TRBD2 (5 bases each). The CDR3 is made up of 14 amino acids. Trimming left V 4 bases short and J 0 bases short, with 10 bases between. Germline CDR1 reads MNHEY; CDR2 reads SVGEGT. Here the CDR3 reads CASSSTGTSYEQYF. CDR3 nucleotide sequence: TGTGCCAGCAGTTCTACCGGGACCTCCTACGAGCAGTACTTC.

Concerning this clonotype: An end of the junction does not agree with germline; a read error may underlie this. The J gene is TRBJ2-4, the V gene TRBV4-2; D remains ambiguous. This CDR3 has 13 amino acids. Germline loops: CDR1 LGHNA, CDR2 YNFKEQ. CDR3 loop: CASSQLAKSIQYF. The CDR3 DNA follows: TGTGCCAGCAGCCAATTAGCCAAAAGCATTCAGTACTTC.

The chain uses TRBV7-6 and TRBJ1-2; possibly TRBD1 for D (5 bases). Germline V gene lookup returns CDR1 SGHVS and CDR2 FNYEAQ. The CDR3 contains 16 residues. The V end lost 2 bases, the J end lost 4 bases, and 17 bases lay between the germline ends. The CDR3 is CASSLLARQNVYGYTF. CDR3 nucleotide sequence: TGTGCCAGCAGCTTACTTGCCCGACAGAACGTCTATGGCTACACCTTC.

This rearrangement joins TRBV27 to TRBJ2-7, with a possible D match to TRBD2 (5 bases). V was trimmed by 6 bases and J by 2 bases, leaving 11 bases between them. Germline CDR1 is MNHEY and CDR2 is SMNVEV (reference sequence). The CDR3 loop spans 13 amino acids. In nucleotides, the CDR3 is TGTGCCAGCAGCGTCGGGGTTACCTACGAGCAGTACTTC. This codes for CASSVGVTYEQYF.

The J gene is TRBJ2-1, the V gene TRBV20-1, with TRBD2 matching 9 bases. The length of the CDR3 is 18 residues. The V and J ends lost 1 base and 0 bases, in that order; junction bases with no gene match: 10. Germline lookup yields CDR1 DFQATT and CDR2 SNEGSKA (reference sequence). The CDR3, as DNA: TGCAGTGCTAGAGGGGGTAGCGGGGGAAGTTTCTCCTACAATGAGCAGTTCTTC. This sequence encodes CSARGGSGGSFSYNEQFF.

V and J are TRBV29-1 and TRBJ2-7; no reliable D call. Per the germline V gene, CDR1 is SQVTM and CDR2 is ANQGSEA. V was pared by 4 bases and J by 0 bases, with 10 bases between. The CDR3 has 13 amino acids. CDR3: CSVAGGSSYEQYF. The DNA for the CDR3 is TGCAGCGTTGCTGGCGGCTCCTCCTACGAGCAGTACTTC.

Only a few counts were recorded for this clonotype. The chain is built from TRBV11-1 and TRBJ2-1; 12 bases fit TRBD2. V lost 4 bases to trimming and J lost 6 bases; unmatched junction nucleotides: 4. This CDR3 contains 15 residues. Germline V gene data show CDR1 as SGHAT and CDR2 as FQDESV (reference sequence). The CDR3 sequence: CASSSTSGGFNEQFF. The CDR3 coding sequence is TGTGCCAGCAGCTCTACTAGCGGGGGGTTCAATGAGCAGTTCTTC.

This clonotype appeared once. The chain couples TRBV4-1 to TRBJ2-7; 7 nucleotides agree with TRBD1. CDR3 length equals 15 residues. V was clipped by 0 bases and J by 2 bases; unmatched bases: 4. Germline assignment: CDR1 MGHRA and CDR2 YSYEKL. The chain's CDR3 is CASSQDPGGAYEQYF. As DNA, the CDR3 is TGCGCCAGCAGCCAAGACCCAGGGGGTGCCTACGAGCAGTACTTC.

As for this clonotype: One end of the junction varies from germline; a read error may be responsible. V is TRBV6-2 or TRBV6-3 and J is TRBJ2-1, with a weak D call TRBD2 (6 bases). CDR3 size: 12 residues. Germline V lookup: CDR1 MNHEY, CDR2 SVGEGT. The CDR3 reads CASSRDSNEQFF. CDR3 DNA: TGTGCTAGCAGCCGGGACTCCAATGAGCAGTTCTTC.

This clonotype appeared a few times. The rearrangement links TRBV7-9 to TRBJ1-6; D unresolved. The ends were cut back, 5 bases at V and 5 bases at J, with 4 bases in the middle. The germline V gene has CDR1 SEHNR and CDR2 FQNEAQ (reference sequence). The CDR3 sequence is 12 residues long. The CDR3 DNA follows: TGTGCCAGCAGCGCTGATAATTCACCCCTCCACTTT. Translation gives CASSADNSPLHF.

This clonotype was picked up many times. The chain uses TRBV6-6 and TRBJ2-3; D perhaps matches TRBD2 (6 bases). Germline V CDR1 and CDR2: MNHNY, SVGAGI (reference sequence). This CDR3 region has 14 residues. V lost 6 bases, J lost 3 bases, and 13 bases lay in between. This CDR3 is CASSQGEATDTQYF. The CDR3 DNA sequence: TGTGCCAGCAGCCAAGGGGAGGCGACAGATACGCAGTATTTT.